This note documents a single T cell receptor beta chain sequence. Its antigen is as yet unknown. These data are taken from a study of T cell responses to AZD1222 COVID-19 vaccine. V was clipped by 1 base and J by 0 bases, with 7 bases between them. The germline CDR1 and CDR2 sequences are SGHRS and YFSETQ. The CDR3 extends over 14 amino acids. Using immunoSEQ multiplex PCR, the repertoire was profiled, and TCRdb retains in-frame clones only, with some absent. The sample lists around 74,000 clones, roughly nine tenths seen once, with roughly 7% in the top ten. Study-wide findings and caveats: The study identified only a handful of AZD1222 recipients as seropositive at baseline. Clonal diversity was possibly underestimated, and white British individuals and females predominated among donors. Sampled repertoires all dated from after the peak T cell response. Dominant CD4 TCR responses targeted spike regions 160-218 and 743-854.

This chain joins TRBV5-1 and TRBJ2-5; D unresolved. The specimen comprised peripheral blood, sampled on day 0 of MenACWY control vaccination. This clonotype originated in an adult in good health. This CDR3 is CASSLWQNQETQYF. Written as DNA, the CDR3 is TGCGCCAGCAGCTTGTGGCAGAACCAAGAGACCCAGTACTTC.